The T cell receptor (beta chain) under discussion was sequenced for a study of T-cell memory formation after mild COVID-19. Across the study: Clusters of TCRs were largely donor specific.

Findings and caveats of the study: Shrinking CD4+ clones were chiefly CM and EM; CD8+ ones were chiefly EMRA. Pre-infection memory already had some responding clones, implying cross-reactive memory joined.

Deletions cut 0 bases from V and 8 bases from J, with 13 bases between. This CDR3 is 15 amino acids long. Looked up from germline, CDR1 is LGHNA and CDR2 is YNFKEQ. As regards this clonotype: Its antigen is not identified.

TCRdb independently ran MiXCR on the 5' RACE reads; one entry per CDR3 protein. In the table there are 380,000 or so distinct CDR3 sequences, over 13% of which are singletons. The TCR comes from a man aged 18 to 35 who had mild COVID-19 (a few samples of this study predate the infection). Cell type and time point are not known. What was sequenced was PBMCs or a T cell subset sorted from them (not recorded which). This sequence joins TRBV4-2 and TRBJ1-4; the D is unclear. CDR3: CASSQDLRSGEKLFF. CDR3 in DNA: TGTGCCAGCAGCCAAGATCTCCGGTCTGGAGAAAAACTGTTTTTT.